The 6 T cell receptor beta chains given below trace back to one sample, sequenced in a study of control samples from healthy donors and cancer patients. Assay: immunoSEQ multiplex PCR; the TCRdb copy retains only in-frame clones and omits some. The sample lists around 140,000 clones, roughly 92% occurring once. Sequencing was carried out using blood. Receptor source: a man aged 18 to 30 in good health.

The rearrangement joins TRBV19 to TRBJ2-7, with TRBD1 identical over 7 bases. This CDR3 contains 14 residues. The junction had 4 bases not matched to a gene; V was cut back by 5 bases and J by 0 bases. Per germline, CDR1 LNHDA and CDR2 SQIVND (reference sequence). As DNA, the CDR3 is TGTGCCAGTAGTCTCTACAGGGGCTCCTACGAGCAGTACTTC. Translating it yields CASSLYRGSYEQYF. Together with reference TRBV19 and TRBJ2-7, the CDR3 gives the full variable domain: DGGITQSPKYLFRKEGQNVTLSCEQNLNHDAMYWYRQDPGQGLRLIYYSQIVNDFQKGDIAEGYSVSREKKESFPLTVTSAQKNPTAFYLCASSLYRGSYEQYFGPGTRLTVT.

V usage is TRBV10-3 and J usage is TRBJ2-7; the D gene is possibly TRBD2 (5 bases). The germline CDR1 and CDR2 sequences are ENHRY and SYGVKD. Trimming took off 10 bases at V and 3 bases at J, with 16 bases between the two ends. The length of the CDR3 is 13 residues. The CDR3 region has the DNA TGTGCCAGTGGGGTTGAGGGCCTCTACGAGCAGTACTTC. Encoded protein: CASGVEGLYEQYF.

The rearrangement uses TRBV6-5 and TRBJ2-7, with D possibly being TRBD1 or TRBD2 (5 bases each). The ends were cut back, 4 bases at V and 5 bases at J, with 9 bases in the middle. There are 12 residues in the CDR3. Germline V gene lookup returns CDR1 MNHEY and CDR2 SVGAGI. In DNA form, the CDR3 reads TGTGCCAGCAGTTCAGGGAGAGACGAGCAGTACTTC. Its translation: CASSSGRDEQYF.

V usage is TRBV9 and J usage is TRBJ1-2, with D unresolved. The CDR3 extends over 13 amino acids. V was clipped by 0 bases and J by 8 bases, with 11 bases between them. Germline lookup yields CDR1 SGDLS and CDR2 YYNGEE. The CDR3 DNA follows: TGTGCCAGCAGCGTAGGGGGAGCTTTAGGCTACACCTTC. Translation: CASSVGGALGYTF.

The chain is built from TRBV20-1 and TRBJ1-2; no clear D. The V and J ends lost 6 bases and 7 bases respectively, with 9 bases between them. This CDR3 has 10 amino acids. The germline V gene has CDR1 DFQATT and CDR2 SNEGSKA (reference sequence). DNA of the CDR3: TGCAGTGCGGGCCCATTTGGCTACACCTTC. Translated: CSAGPFGYTF.

The V and J genes are TRBV5-5 and TRBJ1-6, with 9 bases matching TRBD1. Germline V lookup: CDR1 SGHKS, CDR2 YYEKEE (reference sequence). The V gene end was trimmed by 4 bases and the J gene end by 4 bases; junction bases not matched to a gene: 3. The CDR3 contains 15 residues. The CDR3 region has the DNA TGTGCCAGCAGCGGAGGGACAGGGTATAATTCACCCCTCCACTTT. Translation: CASSGGTGYNSPLHF. The whole variable domain, filled in from reference TRBV5-5 and TRBJ1-6, reads DAGVTQSPTHLIKTRGQQVTLRCSPISGHKSVSWYQQVLGQGPQFIFQYYEKEERGRGNFPDRFSARQFPNYSSELNVNALLLGDSALYLCASSGGTGYNSPLHFGNGTRLTVT.